Below are 27 T cell receptor beta chains sequenced from a single sample in a study of blood T cell repertoires in COVID-19. Repertoires were generated with immunoSEQ multiplex PCR, while TCRdb's copy carries only in-frame clones and drops some. Here the sample spans around 150,000 clones, more than 75% being singletons. The sequenced sample was peripheral blood. The receptors stem from a man in his 60s with acute or convalescent COVID-19.

The chain is built from TRBV6-5 and TRBJ2-3; a possible D gene is TRBD2 (6 bases). The CDR3 is 15 residues long. Germline CDR1 is MNHEY and CDR2 is SVGAGI. Trimming took off 0 bases at V and 3 bases at J, with 10 bases between the two ends. The CDR3 region is CASSYSRRETDTQYF. Written as DNA, the CDR3 is TGTGCCAGCAGTTACTCTCGCCGGGAGACAGATACGCAGTATTTT.

This clone was observed a few times. V is TRBV6-4 and J is TRBJ2-1; TRBD2 aligns across 9 bases. The CDR3 is 16 residues long. J lost 7 bases, V lost 6 bases, and 13 bases had no gene match. CDR1 and CDR2 from the germline V gene are MRHNA and SNTAGT. The CDR3 DNA reads TGTGCCAGCAGCCGGATAGCGGGAGTATTAAGGAATGAGCAGTTCTTC. Protein product: CASSRIAGVLRNEQFF.

The chain combines TRBV15 with TRBJ2-7; D possibly corresponds to TRBD1 (5 bases). Trimming took 3 bases from V and 1 from J, leaving 10 bases between them. The CDR3 spans 14 residues. The germline gives CDR1 LNHNV, CDR2 YYDKDF (reference sequence). CDR3 amino acids: CATSSLDRSYEQYF. The CDR3 DNA is TGTGCCACCAGCAGCCTCGACAGATCCTACGAGCAGTACTTC.

There are a few counts of this clone. The chain uses TRBV19 and TRBJ2-3; 8 bases are a match to TRBD2. Germline lookup yields CDR1 LNHDA and CDR2 SQIVND (reference sequence). V shed 4 bases, J shed 3 bases, and the junction held 12 bases outside the gene matches. This CDR3 is built from 17 residues. The CDR3 region is CASSKIGAGVYTDTQYF. The CDR3 coding sequence is TGTGCCAGTAGTAAAATCGGAGCGGGAGTTTATACAGATACGCAGTATTTT.

The chain links TRBV5-1 to TRBJ2-5; tentative D call: TRBD1 (6 bases). The CDR3 is made up of 15 amino acids. Germline V gene lookup returns CDR1 SGHRS and CDR2 YFSETQ. Trimming took off 4 bases at V and 4 bases at J, with 17 bases between the two ends. CDR3 coding DNA: TGCGCCAGCAGCCAGCAGGGGTTCGGAGGAGAGACCCAGTACTTC. It yields the protein CASSQQGFGGETQYF.

The chain uses TRBV11-2 and TRBJ2-2, with 9 bases aligning to TRBD2. In germline, CDR1 is SGHAT, CDR2 FQNNGV. The CDR3 covers 18 residues. Trimming at V came to 6 bases and at J to 2 bases, leaving 13 bases not matched to a gene. CDR3 coding DNA: TGTGCCAGCAGTTTACCCCTCGGACTAGCGCAAAACACCGGGGAGCTGTTTTTT. This encodes CASSLPLGLAQNTGELFF.

The chain carries TRBV29-1 and TRBJ2-7; D ambiguous. Per the germline V gene, CDR1 is SQVTM and CDR2 is ANQGSEA. V was shortened by 5 bases and J by 2 bases, with 13 bases between the two germline ends. CDR3 length: 13 amino acids. The CDR3 DNA follows: TGCAGCGTTTTTTTAAACAATGCCTACGAGCAGTACTTC. Encoded protein: CSVFLNNAYEQYF.

This chain links TRBV7-9 with TRBJ1-2; maybe TRBD1 (5 bases). CDR3 length: 15 residues. The ends were cut back, 5 bases at V and 2 bases at J, with 15 bases in the middle. Germline-derived CDR1 and CDR2 are SEHNR and FQNEAQ (reference sequence). DNA of the CDR3: TGTGCCAGCAGCCCCCCGGGGGGACTCAACTATGGCTACACCTTC. Residues: CASSPPGGLNYGYTF.

V gene TRBV5-1 combines with J gene TRBJ2-7; tentative D call: TRBD2 (6 bases). The CDR3 runs 17 residues. Germline-derived CDR1 and CDR2 are SGHRS and YFSETQ. The V gene lost 0 bases and the J gene lost 2 bases, with 18 bases spanning the gap. The CDR3 region has the DNA TGCGCCAGCAGCTTGGGTTTTGGGCGGGGAGCCCCCTACGAGCAGTACTTC. Its protein is CASSLGFGRGAPYEQYF.

The CDR3 coding sequence is TGTGCCAGCAGCCCCGTCATTGGGACTAGCGGGAGTAATGAGCAGTTCTTC. Protein sequence: CASSPVIGTSGSNEQFF. The rearrangement links TRBV5-6 to TRBJ2-1, with TRBD2 matching 14 bases. Germline V gives CDR1 SGHDT, CDR2 YYEEEE. This CDR3 spans 17 amino acids. Losses at the gene ends were 4 bases for V and 7 bases for J; bases not matched to a gene: 10.

The rearrangement links TRBV5-1 to TRBJ2-7, with 10 positions matching TRBD2. Losses at the gene ends were 1 base for V and 7 bases for J; bases not matched to a gene: 8. The CDR3 spans 15 residues. Germline V gives CDR1 SGHRS, CDR2 YFSETQ. The CDR3 loop is CASSLSLAGAGEQYF. In DNA form, the CDR3 reads TGCGCCAGCAGCTTGTCCCTAGCGGGAGCGGGTGAGCAGTACTTC.

CDR3 protein: CASSREGSGNQPQHF. CDR3 nucleotide sequence: TGTGCCAGTAGCCGGGAGGGGAGCGGCAATCAGCCCCAGCATTTT. The V gene is TRBV19, the J gene TRBJ1-5, with a possible D match to TRBD1 (5 bases). The CDR3 loop spans 15 amino acids. Germline CDR1 is LNHDA and CDR2 is SQIVND (reference sequence). V lost 6 bases to trimming and J lost 2 bases, with 14 bases between them.

The chain carries TRBV11-2 and TRBJ2-2; 10 nucleotides match TRBD2. V shed 4 bases and J 7 bases; nucleotides not matched to a gene: 9. This CDR3 is built from 16 residues. Looked up from germline, CDR1 is SGHAT and CDR2 is FQNNGV. CDR3 sequence reads: CASSSSGRARGGELFF. The CDR3 nucleotides read TGTGCCAGCAGCTCAAGCGGGAGGGCCCGTGGCGGGGAGCTGTTTTTT.

The CDR3 loop reads CASSLQLRQGLNTDTQYF. CDR3 coding DNA: TGCGCCAGCAGCTTGCAACTTCGACAGGGGCTGAACACAGATACGCAGTATTTT. V is TRBV5-1 and J is TRBJ2-3, with 8 bases that match TRBD1. V gave up 1 base and J gave up 2 bases; unmatched junction bases: 12. The CDR3 extends over 18 amino acids. Germline CDR1 SGHRS, CDR2 YFSETQ.

This clone was seen a handful of times. The chain combines TRBV10-3 with TRBJ2-5, with a weak D call TRBD1 (6 bases). Germline CDR1 and CDR2: ENHRY and SYGVKD. CDR3 length: 12 residues. V lost 3 bases to trimming and J lost 4 bases, with 6 bases between them. The CDR3 DNA sequence: TGTGCCATCAGTGACAGGGGAGAGACCCAGTACTTC. This codes for CAISDRGETQYF.

The chain uses TRBV18 and TRBJ1-1; TRBD1 matches at 9 bases. This CDR3 contains 16 residues. The J segment lost 5 bases and the V segment lost 3 bases, leaving 10 bases of the junction unmatched. Germline V gene data show CDR1 as KGHSH and CDR2 as LQKENI. The CDR3 nucleotides read TGTGCCAGCTCACCGATTGGACAGGGGATCTCTACTGAAGCTTTCTTT. Translation gives CASSPIGQGISTEAFF. Together with reference TRBV18 and TRBJ1-1, the CDR3 gives the full variable domain: NAGVMQNPRHLVRRRGQEARLRCSPMKGHSHVYWYRQLPEEGLKFMVYLQKENIIDESGMPKERFSAEFPKEGPSILRIQQVVRGDSAAYFCASSPIGQGISTEAFFGQGTRLTVV.

The V gene is TRBV5-1, the J gene TRBJ2-1; a possible D gene is TRBD2 (5 bases). V gave up 2 bases and J gave up 5 bases, with 11 bases separating them. The germline CDR1 and CDR2 sequences are SGHRS and YFSETQ. The CDR3 is 14 amino acids. The CDR3 is CASSLLPGDNEQFF. The CDR3 DNA sequence: TGCGCCAGCAGCTTACTACCCGGGGACAATGAGCAGTTCTTC.

The chain's CDR3 is CASSVPGQGGPEQYF. The DNA for the CDR3 is TGTGCCAGCTCAGTTCCGGGACAGGGAGGACCCGAGCAGTACTTC. The chain combines TRBV18 with TRBJ2-7; 9 bases align to TRBD1. The J segment lost 6 bases and the V segment lost 5 bases, leaving 11 bases of the junction unmatched. The CDR3 loop spans 15 amino acids. From germline, CDR1 is KGHSH and CDR2 LQKENI.

The chain carries TRBV6-6 and TRBJ1-1, with a possible D match to TRBD1 (5 bases). This CDR3 region has 15 residues. The V gene's germline CDR1 is MNHNY and CDR2 SVGAGI (reference sequence). V lost 5 bases to trimming and J lost 1 base, with 14 bases between them. This chain's CDR3 is CASSPSYQGNTEAFF. CDR3 nucleotide sequence: TGTGCCAGCAGTCCTTCGTATCAGGGGAACACTGAAGCTTTCTTT.

V is TRBV10-3 and J is TRBJ2-3, with TRBD2 identical over 9 bases. Germline V gives CDR1 ENHRY, CDR2 SYGVKD. The CDR3 contains 16 residues. Losses at the gene ends were 4 bases for V and 1 base for J; bases not matched to a gene: 6. The chain's CDR3 is CAISGGSGRGTDTQYF. The DNA for the CDR3 is TGTGCCATCAGTGGGGGTAGCGGGAGAGGCACAGATACGCAGTATTTT.

This clone was picked up a small number of times. This rearrangement joins TRBV5-4 to TRBJ2-7, with D possibly being TRBD2 (5 bases). Germline V gene data show CDR1 as SGHNT and CDR2 as YYREEE (reference sequence). CDR3 length: 15 amino acids. Trimming stripped 0 bases from V and 7 bases from J, with 17 bases between. CDR3 in DNA: TGTGCCAGCAGCTTGGATGGGGAGATGCCCAGGGAGCAGTACTTC. Residues: CASSLDGEMPREQYF.

V usage is TRBV11-2 and J usage is TRBJ2-7, with D maybe TRBD2 (5 bases). Germline CDR1 and CDR2: SGHAT and FQNNGV. The ends were cut back, 1 base at V and 0 bases at J, with 13 bases in the middle. CDR3 length equals 16 residues. In nucleotides, the CDR3 is TGTGCCAGCAGCTTAGGTAGGCTAGCCTCCTCCTACGAGCAGTACTTC. Its protein is CASSLGRLASSYEQYF.

The rearrangement uses TRBV10-2 and TRBJ1-2; D remains ambiguous. The CDR3 runs 14 residues. The germline V and J ends were trimmed by 4 bases and 1 base, with 10 bases remaining between them. The germline CDR1 and CDR2 sequences are WSHSY and SAAADI. DNA of the CDR3: TGCGCCAGCAGTGCTGAACAGAATAACTATGGCTACACCTTC. Translation gives CASSAEQNNYGYTF.

V is TRBV25-1 and J is TRBJ2-1; D gene ambiguous. Trimming removed 3 bases from V and 4 bases from J, with 4 bases in between. The CDR3 loop spans 12 amino acids. Germline CDR1 reads MGHDK; CDR2 reads SYGVNS. CDR3 region: CASSDPYNEQFF. CDR3 sequence (DNA): TGTGCCAGCAGTGACCCATACAATGAGCAGTTCTTC. The variable domain in full, with the rest retrieved from reference TRBV25-1 and TRBJ2-1, is EADIYQTPRYLVIGTGKKITLECSQTMGHDKMYWYQQDPGMELHLIHYSYGVNSTEKGDLSSESTVSRIRTEHFPLTLESARPSHTSQYLCASSDPYNEQFFGPGTRLTVL.

The chain employs TRBV11-2 and TRBJ2-2; D unclear. Germline CDR1 SGHAT, CDR2 FQNNGV. Trimming removed 5 bases from V and 2 bases from J, with 6 bases in between. The CDR3 extends over 13 amino acids. CDR3 DNA: TGTGCCAGCAGCCCTACTAACACCGGGGAGCTGTTTTTT. This translates into CASSPTNTGELFF.

This clone was observed a handful of times. The chain joins TRBV6-2 or TRBV6-3 to TRBJ1-2; 9 bases match TRBD1. Unmatched junction bases numbered 9, after V lost 5 bases and J lost 8 bases. In germline, CDR1 is MNHEY, CDR2 SVGEGT. The CDR3 runs to 14 residues. CDR3 residues: CASSRPGQGIGYTF. CDR3 DNA: TGTGCCAGCAGTCGCCCGGGACAGGGAATCGGCTACACCTTC.

The chain carries TRBV5-1 and TRBJ2-1, with 8 nucleotides matching TRBD1. Germline V CDR1 and CDR2: SGHRS, YFSETQ. After removal of 4 bases from V and 1 base from J, the junction contained 7 bases not matched to a gene. This CDR3 has 16 amino acids. The DNA for the CDR3 is TGCGCCAGCAGCCCGGGACAGGCTAGATCCTACAATGAGCAGTTCTTC. This gives the protein CASSPGQARSYNEQFF.